What follows are 29 T cell receptor beta chains derived from one specimen sequenced in a study of blood T cells in healthy people across ages. The second PCR ran roughly 7 to 12 cycles with a sample-barcoded 5' primer and J-beta primers. TCRdb re-called the 5' RACE reads through MiXCR, storing one row per CDR3 protein. Among approximately 1,700,000 distinct CDR3 sequences, about two fifths were seen once, and the ten largest hold approximately 22%. Sequences were obtained from blood. The receptor set was obtained from a human donor in good health.

V gene TRBV20-1 combines with J gene TRBJ1-5, with 9 bases aligning to TRBD1. V lost 5 bases to trimming and J lost 2 bases; unmatched junction nucleotides: 4. The CDR3 contains 14 residues. The germline V gene has CDR1 DFQATT and CDR2 SNEGSKA (reference sequence). CDR3 sequence: CSASRDRGNQPQHF. For the CDR3, the DNA is TGCAGTGCTTCCCGGGACAGGGGCAATCAGCCCCAGCATTTT.

This clonotype was recorded a few times. The J gene is TRBJ1-5, the V gene TRBV4-1; possibly TRBD1 for D (5 bases). The CDR3 consists of 16 residues. Germline CDR1 reads MGHRA; CDR2 reads YSYEKL. V lost 3 bases and J lost 5, with 17 bases in between. The CDR3 reads CASSHSTGGFYQPQHF. Here the CDR3 DNA reads TGCGCCAGCAGCCATAGTACCGGGGGATTTTATCAGCCCCAGCATTTT.

Worth noting for this clonotype: The junction departs from germline at one end; a sequencing error may be responsible. The chain joins TRBV4-3 to TRBJ1-1; no firm D call. The germline V gene encodes CDR1 LGHNA and CDR2 YSLEER. The CDR3 contains 15 residues. The CDR3 protein is CAGSQVWTGNTGAFF. CDR3 nucleotide sequence: TGCGCCGGCAGCCAAGTTTGGACGGGGAACACTGGAGCTTTCTTT.

The chain joins TRBV20-1 to TRBJ1-4; unclear D gene. Looked up from germline, CDR1 is DFQATT and CDR2 is SNEGSKA (reference sequence). This CDR3 comprises 12 residues. The germline V and J ends were trimmed by 4 bases and 10 bases, with 13 bases remaining between them. CDR3 bases: TGCAGTGCTAAGGTTGGAGGTGGAAAACTGTTTTTT. Its translation is CSAKVGGGKLFF.

This clonotype was observed a handful of times. The V and J genes are TRBV4-1 and TRBJ2-2, with TRBD1 matching 9 bases. Germline V lookup: CDR1 MGHRA, CDR2 YSYEKL. V gave up 6 bases and J gave up 5 bases; unmatched junction bases: 10. The CDR3 consists of 16 residues. CDR3 protein: CASSRGQGIETGELFF. As DNA, the CDR3 is TGCGCCAGCAGTCGAGGACAGGGGATCGAGACCGGGGAGCTGTTTTTT.

The CDR3 region is CSVGMSGVGANVLTF. CDR3 bases: TGCAGCGTTGGAATGTCGGGCGTGGGGGCCAACGTCCTGACTTTC. The rearrangement joins TRBV29-1 to TRBJ2-6, with D hard to call. V was clipped by 4 bases and J by 4 bases, with 14 bases between them. CDR3 length: 15 residues. CDR1 is SQVTM, CDR2 ANQGSEA, per germline.

V gene TRBV2 combines with J gene TRBJ2-3; TRBD1 or TRBD2 may be the D gene (5 bases each). The germline gives CDR1 SNHLY, CDR2 FYNNEI. This CDR3 has 16 amino acids. Trimming shortened V by 7 bases and J by 0 bases, and 17 bases separated the two germline ends. CDR3 protein: CASIYIRDPSTDTQYF. The CDR3, as DNA: TGTGCCAGCATTTACATCCGGGACCCTAGCACAGATACGCAGTATTTT.

The chain is built from TRBV12-3 or TRBV12-4 and TRBJ1-5; weak D call: TRBD1 (5 bases). This CDR3 has 14 amino acids. Trimming took off 6 bases at V and 6 bases at J, with 15 bases between the two ends. CDR3 DNA sequence: TGTGCCAGCAGGCTTTCGGGGGTGGGTCAGCCCCAGCATTTT. The encoded protein is CASRLSGVGQPQHF.

This chain connects TRBV29-1 to TRBJ1-4, with TRBD1 identical over 8 bases. Germline V gene lookup returns CDR1 SQVTM and CDR2 ANQGSEA. The CDR3 has 13 residues. Trimming removed 4 bases from V and 6 bases from J; junction bases left unmatched: 4. CDR3: CSVVGTGYEKLFF. The CDR3 DNA reads TGCAGCGTTGTAGGGACAGGATATGAAAAACTGTTTTTT. Variable domain in full (rest from reference TRBV29-1 and TRBJ1-4): SAVISQKPSRDICQRGTSLTIQCQVDSQVTMMFWYRQQPGQSLTLIATANQGSEATYESGFVIDKFPISRPNLTFSTLTVSNMSPEDSSIYLCSVVGTGYEKLFFGSGTQLSVL.

This clonotype was seen once. The chain recombines TRBV3-1 with TRBJ1-2; TRBD1 matches at 7 bases. V trimming: 3 bases; J trimming: 4 bases; junction bases outside the gene matches: 8. The CDR3 has 15 amino acids. Germline V gives CDR1 LGHDT, CDR2 YNNKEL (reference sequence). The CDR3 sequence is CASSQQGDGAYGYTF. CDR3 bases: TGTGCCAGCAGCCAGCAGGGGGACGGGGCCTATGGCTACACCTTC.

This clonotype came up many times. The CDR3 region is CASSLTGSNYEQYF. Here the CDR3 DNA reads TGTGCCAGCAGTTTAACGGGGTCGAACTACGAGCAGTACTTC. This chain connects TRBV28 to TRBJ2-7, with D perhaps TRBD2 (5 bases). This CDR3 is 14 amino acids long. Germline values: CDR1 MDHEN, CDR2 SYDVKM. The V gene lost 2 bases and the J gene lost 3 bases, with 11 bases spanning the gap.

This clonotype was counted between two and nine times. This chain links TRBV7-2 with TRBJ2-3; 12 nucleotides line up with TRBD2. Germline loops: CDR1 SGHTA, CDR2 FQGNSA. This CDR3 spans 15 amino acids. Losses at the gene ends were 3 bases for V and 5 bases for J; bases not matched to a gene: 3. The CDR3 bases are TGTGCCAGCAGCTTGTGGACTAGCGGGGAAGATACGCAGTATTTT. This encodes CASSLWTSGEDTQYF.

This clonotype has more than one count but fewer than ten. The rearrangement links TRBV12-3 or TRBV12-4 to TRBJ2-7; maybe TRBD1 (5 bases). The CDR3 sequence is 13 residues long. Trimming took 5 bases from V and 2 from J, leaving 10 bases between them. The CDR3 loop is CASSVRRAYEQYF. The CDR3, as DNA: TGTGCCAGCAGTGTGCGCAGGGCCTACGAGCAGTACTTC.

The V and J genes are TRBV7-3 and TRBJ1-5; D is possibly TRBD1 (5 bases). V lost 6 bases and J lost 1, with 10 bases in between. Germline-derived CDR1 and CDR2 are SGHTA and FQGTGA. This CDR3 is built from 14 residues. In DNA form, the CDR3 reads TGTGCCAGCAGACCAGGGACGAGCAATCAGCCCCAGCATTTT. Protein sequence: CASRPGTSNQPQHF.

This clonotype was observed a single time. The CDR3 DNA follows: TGTGCCAGCAGCGGAGGGCCGTACAACTATGGCTACACCTTC. Protein product: CASSGGPYNYGYTF. V and J are TRBV27 and TRBJ1-2; D gene unclear. Germline V gene lookup returns CDR1 MNHEY and CDR2 SMNVEV (reference sequence). Trimming cost V 6 bases and J 2 bases, with 13 bases left between them. The CDR3 covers 14 residues.

The genes are TRBV7-9 and TRBJ1-1; D uncertain. CDR3 length equals 15 residues. V shed 0 bases and J shed 4 bases, with 12 bases lying between them. The germline CDR1 and CDR2 sequences are SEHNR and FQNEAQ (reference sequence). CDR3 DNA: TGTGCCAGCAGCTTAGCAACGGGTTATGTCACTGAAGCTTTCTTT. Amino acids: CASSLATGYVTEAFF.

As DNA, the CDR3 is TGTGCCATCGGGGGACAGGGGGCGCCGGGGGAGCTGTTTTTT. Its translation: CAIGGQGAPGELFF. This chain joins TRBV10-3 and TRBJ2-2; 12 positions match TRBD1. V was clipped by 8 bases and J by 8 bases; unmatched bases: 6. The CDR3 length is 14 residues. Germline V lookup: CDR1 ENHRY, CDR2 SYGVKD.

This clonotype came up a few times. The chain couples TRBV29-1 to TRBJ1-2; 9 bases are a match to TRBD1. The germline gives CDR1 SQVTM, CDR2 ANQGSEA. The CDR3 is made up of 12 amino acids. V shed 1 base, J shed 8 bases, and the junction held 2 bases outside the gene matches. The CDR3 reads CSVEGTGVGYTF. CDR3 in DNA: TGCAGCGTTGAAGGGACAGGGGTGGGCTACACCTTC.

The V call is TRBV2, the J call TRBJ1-2; maybe TRBD1 (5 bases). Germline loops: CDR1 SNHLY, CDR2 FYNNEI. The CDR3 has 13 amino acids. Trimming left V 8 bases short and J 10 bases short, with 20 bases between. CDR3 in amino acids: CASATRDDRDYTF. The CDR3 nucleotides are TGTGCCAGCGCAACGAGAGATGACAGAGACTACACCTTC.

There are a few counts of this clonotype. The chain is built from TRBV15 and TRBJ1-5; 11 bases match TRBD1. The trim removed 6 bases at V and 4 bases at J, leaving 5 bases unmatched. The germline CDR1 and CDR2 sequences are LNHNV and YYDKDF (reference sequence). The CDR3 is 15 residues long. The CDR3 here is CATRDGDRGNQPQHF. In nucleotides, the CDR3 is TGTGCCACCAGAGATGGGGACAGGGGGAATCAGCCCCAGCATTTT. The full variable domain, its missing parts supplied by reference TRBV15 and TRBJ1-5, is DAMVIQNPRYQVTQFGKPVTLSCSQTLNHNVMYWYQQKSSQAPKLLFHYYDKDFNNEADTPDNFQSRRPNTSFCFLDIRSPGLGDTAMYLCATRDGDRGNQPQHFGDGTRLSIL.

This clonotype turned up a few times. V usage is TRBV7-9 and J usage is TRBJ2-1; possibly TRBD1 or TRBD2 for D (6 bases each). The CDR3 is made up of 18 amino acids. V was pared by 2 bases and J by 3 bases, with 20 bases between. The germline CDR1 and CDR2 sequences are SEHNR and FQNEAQ (reference sequence). The CDR3 reads CASSLPEGRGYDYNEQFF. As DNA, the CDR3 is TGTGCCAGCAGCTTACCGGAGGGCAGGGGATACGACTACAATGAGCAGTTCTTC.

This clonotype showed up just a few times. The genes are TRBV4-1 and TRBJ1-2, with 7 positions matching TRBD1. Germline V CDR1 and CDR2: MGHRA, YSYEKL. The CDR3 is 20 amino acids. Trimming removed 4 bases from V and 6 bases from J; junction bases left unmatched: 26. CDR3 loop: CASSPVGGGNRMVPKDGYTF. The CDR3 DNA reads as TGCGCCAGCAGCCCAGTAGGGGGCGGGAATAGAATGGTTCCTAAGGATGGCTACACCTTC.

This clonotype showed up just a few times. This chain links TRBV20-1 with TRBJ2-1; TRBD2 agrees at 7 bases. The CDR3 has 15 residues. The J segment lost 4 bases and the V segment lost 0 bases, leaving 6 bases of the junction unmatched. The V gene's germline CDR1 is DFQATT and CDR2 SNEGSKA (reference sequence). The CDR3 DNA follows: TGCAGTGCTAGAGATCGTGCGGGGGATTACAATGAGCAGTTCTTC. This codes for CSARDRAGDYNEQFF.

This chain links TRBV7-2 with TRBJ2-3, with 8 bases that match TRBD2. This CDR3 contains 18 residues. CDR1 SGHTA and CDR2 FQGNSA come from the germline V gene. Trimming removed 0 bases from V and 5 bases from J; junction bases left unmatched: 13. In nucleotides, the CDR3 is TGTGCCAGCAGCTTAGCCCTGTGGGCGGGGGGAGGTGGAGATACGCAGTATTTT. Translating it yields CASSLALWAGGGGDTQYF. Complete variable domain (other parts from reference TRBV7-2 and TRBJ2-3): GAGVSQSPSNKVTEKGKDVELRCDPISGHTALYWYRQSLGQGLEFLIYFQGNSAPDKSGLPSDRFSAERTGGSVSTLTIQRTQQEDSAVYLCASSLALWAGGGGDTQYFGPGTRLTVL.

This clonotype was seen only a few times. V is TRBV4-2 and J is TRBJ2-7; unclear D gene. Germline values: CDR1 LGHNA, CDR2 YNFKEQ. The CDR3 is made up of 16 amino acids. Trimming took 1 base from V and 2 from J, leaving 15 bases between them. CDR3: CASSQVDRSETYEQYF. CDR3 sequence (DNA): TGTGCCAGCAGCCAAGTGGATCGGTCGGAAACCTACGAGCAGTACTTC.

The chain employs TRBV10-3 and TRBJ2-1, with 7 bases identical to TRBD1. Germline lookup yields CDR1 ENHRY and CDR2 SYGVKD. After removal of 0 bases from V and 3 bases from J, the junction contained 14 bases not matched to a gene. The CDR3 has 19 amino acids. This CDR3 is CAISESSLPNRGSYNEQFF. The CDR3 DNA is TGTGCCATCAGTGAGTCGAGCCTGCCCAACAGGGGAAGCTACAATGAGCAGTTCTTC.

This clonotype was recorded a few times. The chain joins TRBV29-1 to TRBJ1-1; D is undetermined. Germline V gene lookup returns CDR1 SQVTM and CDR2 ANQGSEA. With 3 bases removed from V and 3 bases from J, the gap between germline ends came to 5 bases. The CDR3 length is 11 residues. In nucleotides, the CDR3 is TGCAGCGTTGAGTTCTACACTGAAGCTTTCTTT. Translation gives CSVEFYTEAFF.

This clonotype occurred a few times. The rearrangement uses TRBV20-1 and TRBJ1-1; 7 nucleotides align to TRBD1. The CDR3 runs 11 residues. CDR1 DFQATT and CDR2 SNEGSKA come from the germline V gene (reference sequence). V lost 4 bases, J lost 5 bases, and 1 base stayed unmatched. The DNA of the CDR3 is TGCAGTGCTATACAGGGGACTGAAGCTTTCTTT. Amino acid sequence: CSAIQGTEAFF.

There are a few counts of this clonotype. The chain couples TRBV29-1 to TRBJ2-5; no firm D call. This CDR3 comprises 10 residues. Germline CDR1 is SQVTM and CDR2 is ANQGSEA. Trimming shortened V by 5 bases and J by 4 bases, and 5 bases separated the two germline ends. The chain's CDR3 is CSVNGETQYF. The CDR3 bases are TGCAGCGTTAATGGAGAGACCCAGTACTTC. The whole variable domain, remainder taken from reference TRBV29-1 and TRBJ2-5, is SAVISQKPSRDICQRGTSLTIQCQVDSQVTMMFWYRQQPGQSLTLIATANQGSEATYESGFVIDKFPISRPNLTFSTLTVSNMSPEDSSIYLCSVNGETQYFGPGTRLLVL.